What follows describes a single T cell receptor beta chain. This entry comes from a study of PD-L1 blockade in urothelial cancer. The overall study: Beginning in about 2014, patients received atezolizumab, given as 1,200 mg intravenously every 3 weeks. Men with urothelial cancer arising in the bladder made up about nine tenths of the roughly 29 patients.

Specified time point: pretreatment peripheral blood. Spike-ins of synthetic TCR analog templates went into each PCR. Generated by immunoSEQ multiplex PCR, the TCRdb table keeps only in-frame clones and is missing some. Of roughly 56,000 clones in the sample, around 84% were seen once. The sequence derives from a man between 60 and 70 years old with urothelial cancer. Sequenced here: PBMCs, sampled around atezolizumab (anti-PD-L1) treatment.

This CDR3 is CASSQGRETSGYGYTF. The CDR3, as DNA: TGCGCCAGCAGCCAGGGCAGGGAAACTTCGGGCTATGGCTACACCTTC. This chain joins TRBV4-1 and TRBJ1-2; D might be TRBD1 (5 bases). Germline V CDR1 and CDR2: MGHRA, YSYEKL. Trimming pared 3 bases from V and 4 bases from J, leaving 18 bases between. This CDR3 is built from 16 residues.